The 7 T cell receptor beta chains below come from one sample, sequenced in a study of T cell repertoires in cytomegalovirus infection. These receptors are not linked to any known antigen. MiXCR was run by TCRdb on the reads, yielding one entry per CDR3 protein. The data contain about 46,000 distinct CDR3 sequences, 20% to 25% of them singletons. Source material: PBMCs, sequenced either directly or after in vitro stimulation (not recorded which). These TCRs come from a human donor in good health (CMV status not recorded). Some clones in this sample may be carry-over from other donors' samples.

In its sample, this clonotype was seen many times. This rearrangement joins TRBV4-1 to TRBJ2-1; 13 positions agree with TRBD2. CDR3 size: 15 residues. Trimming took 5 bases from V and 9 from J; bases not matched to a gene: 7. Per the germline V gene, CDR1 is MGHRA and CDR2 is YSYEKL. The CDR3 reads CASSSTSGGAREQFF. In DNA, the CDR3 is TGCGCCAGCAGCTCAACTAGCGGGGGGGCGCGTGAGCAGTTCTTC.

The rearrangement uses TRBV29-1 and TRBJ2-3, with 7 bases aligning to TRBD2. Germline values: CDR1 SQVTM, CDR2 ANQGSEA. V lost 4 bases, J lost 2 bases, and 6 bases stayed unmatched. The CDR3 consists of 14 residues. The chain's CDR3 is CSVGVAGYTDTQYF. CDR3 DNA sequence: TGCAGCGTTGGGGTAGCGGGCTACACAGATACGCAGTATTTT.

Regarding this clonotype: This may be a read error, as it is one base from a much larger clone. V is TRBV4-2 and J is TRBJ1-5; D gene ambiguous. The CDR3 extends over 16 amino acids. In germline, CDR1 is LGHNA, CDR2 YNFKEQ. In DNA, the CDR3 is TGTGCCAGCAGTCAAACCCGGACCGCAACCAATCAGCCCCAGCAGTTT. It codes for CASSQTRTATNQPQQF.

This clonotype occurred a few times. V is TRBV12-3 or TRBV12-4 and J is TRBJ2-1; 9 bases line up with TRBD2. After removal of 2 bases from V and 8 bases from J, the junction contained 4 bases not matched to a gene. This CDR3 comprises 14 residues. In nucleotides, the CDR3 is TGTGCCAGCAGTTTAAGCGGGGGGCGAGATGAGCAGTTCTTC. Its protein is CASSLSGGRDEQFF.

The J gene is TRBJ1-4, the V gene TRBV11-2; D ambiguous. V lost 1 base, J lost 7 bases, and 7 bases lay in between. This CDR3 has 13 amino acids. Germline CDR1 SGHAT, CDR2 FQNNGV. The CDR3 DNA reads TGTGCCAGCAGCTTAGCGGGGTTTGAAAAACTGTTTTTT. Translating it yields CASSLAGFEKLFF.

In regard to this clonotype: A read error may explain this, as a much larger clone is one base away. CDR3 in amino acids: CASSEATGTGGYSNQSQHF. The CDR3 region has the DNA TGTGCCAGCAGTGAAGCGACCGGGACAGGGGGATATAGCAATCAGTCCCAGCATTTT. The genes are TRBV6-1 and TRBJ1-5; 11 nucleotides align to TRBD1. The CDR3 length is 19 residues. Germline V lookup: CDR1 MNHNS, CDR2 SASEGT.

The chain couples TRBV19 to TRBJ2-3, with a possible D match to TRBD2 (6 bases). The length of the CDR3 is 16 residues. Trimming left V 4 bases short and J 3 bases short, with 17 bases between. CDR1 is LNHDA, CDR2 SQIVND, per germline (reference sequence). The chain's CDR3 is CASSRQGGGKTDTQYF. The CDR3 coding sequence is TGTGCCAGTAGTAGGCAGGGCGGCGGGAAGACAGATACGCAGTATTTT.